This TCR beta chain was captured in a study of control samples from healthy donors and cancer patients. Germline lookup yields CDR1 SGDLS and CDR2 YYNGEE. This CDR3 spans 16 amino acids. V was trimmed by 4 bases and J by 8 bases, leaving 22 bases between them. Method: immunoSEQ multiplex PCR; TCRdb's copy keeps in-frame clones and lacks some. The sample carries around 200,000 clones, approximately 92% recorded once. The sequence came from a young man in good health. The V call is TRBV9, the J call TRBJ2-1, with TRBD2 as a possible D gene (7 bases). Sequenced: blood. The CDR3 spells CASSPGVQGGIDEQFF. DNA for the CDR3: TGTGCCAGCAGCCCCGGCGTACAGGGAGGGATTGATGAGCAGTTCTTC.